Listed below are T cell receptor beta chains from one sample, sequenced in a study of cytomegalovirus exposure and HLA in healthy donors. Measured with immunoSEQ multiplex PCR; TCRdb has only the in-frame clones, and not every one. The sample table sets out about 140,000 clones. The sequenced sample was PBMCs. These receptors all stem from a man aged 35-49 years in good health and CMV-seronegative. CDR3s include the opening cysteine and the closing phenylalanine or tryptophan. D genes are given only for firm matches.

v_call: TRBV6-1; d_call: -; j_call: TRBJ2-5; cdr3_aa: CASSESTVGITGETQYF; cdr3_nt: TGTGCCAGCAGTGAATCTACCGTGGGGATCACGGGGGAGACCCAGTACTTC
v_call: TRBV28; d_call: -; j_call: TRBJ1-2; cdr3_aa: CASMSPLGGSYGYTF; cdr3_nt: TGTGCCAGCATGTCCCCATTAGGGGGATCCTATGGCTACACCTTC
v_call: TRBV5-4; d_call: -; j_call: TRBJ2-3; cdr3_aa: CASSRDISPDTQYF; cdr3_nt: TGTGCCAGCAGCCGGGACATATCCCCCGATACGCAGTATTTT
v_call: TRBV7-2; d_call: -; j_call: TRBJ2-1; cdr3_aa: CASSLGATSYNEQFF; cdr3_nt: TGTGCCAGCAGCTTAGGGGCTACGTCCTACAATGAGCAGTTCTTC
v_call: TRBV19; d_call: -; j_call: TRBJ1-5; cdr3_aa: CASSPWTDQYSNQPQHF; cdr3_nt: TGTGCCAGTAGTCCTTGGACAGACCAATATAGCAATCAGCCCCAGCATTTT
v_call: TRBV6-6; d_call: TRBD2; j_call: TRBJ2-1; cdr3_aa: CASILATGGPYNEQFF; cdr3_nt: TGTGCCAGCATTTTAGCAACGGGGGGGCCCTACAATGAGCAGTTCTTC
v_call: TRBV9; d_call: -; j_call: TRBJ1-2; cdr3_aa: CASSVAGQDYGYTF; cdr3_nt: TGTGCCAGCAGCGTAGCCGGACAAGACTATGGCTACACCTTC
v_call: TRBV6-5; d_call: TRBD1; j_call: TRBJ1-1; cdr3_aa: CASSYRGQGGTEAFF; cdr3_nt: TGTGCCAGCAGTTACCGCGGACAGGGGGGGACTGAAGCTTTCTTT
v_call: TRBV6-5; d_call: TRBD1; j_call: TRBJ2-2; cdr3_aa: CASSYPRDRGPGELFF; cdr3_nt: TGTGCCAGCAGTTACCCCCGGGACAGGGGACCCGGGGAGCTGTTTTTT
v_call: TRBV15; d_call: -; j_call: TRBJ1-5; cdr3_aa: CATSPSYQPQHF; cdr3_nt: TGTGCCACCAGCCCGTCGTATCAGCCCCAGCATTTT
v_call: TRBV29-1; d_call: -; j_call: TRBJ2-5; cdr3_aa: CSVGTAQETQYF; cdr3_nt: TGCAGCGTTGGGACAGCCCAAGAGACCCAGTACTTC
v_call: TRBV11-3; d_call: TRBD1; j_call: TRBJ2-1; cdr3_aa: CASSPRQGSYNEQFF; cdr3_nt: TGTGCCAGCAGCCCCCGACAGGGGTCCTACAATGAGCAGTTCTTC
v_call: TRBV27; d_call: -; j_call: TRBJ1-5; cdr3_aa: CASSFAGIDQPQHF; cdr3_nt: TGTGCCAGCAGTTTCGCGGGGATAGATCAGCCCCAGCATTTT
v_call: TRBV5-6; d_call: -; j_call: TRBJ2-1; cdr3_aa: CASSLLTRSVVSNEQFF; cdr3_nt: TGTGCCAGCAGCTTGTTAACTAGATCTGTGGTTAGCAATGAGCAGTTCTTC
v_call: TRBV2; d_call: TRBD1; j_call: TRBJ1-5; cdr3_aa: CASSEEAPPPGQLGQPQHF; cdr3_nt: TGTGCCAGCAGTGAAGAAGCCCCCCCTCCGGGACAGTTGGGCCAGCCCCAGCATTTT
v_call: TRBV6-5; d_call: TRBD1; j_call: TRBJ1-2; cdr3_aa: CASSVTRDRDGYTF; cdr3_nt: TGTGCCAGCAGTGTTACCCGGGACAGGGACGGCTACACCTTC
v_call: TRBV2; d_call: TRBD1; j_call: TRBJ1-4; cdr3_aa: CASSEVGQGASWLNEKLFF; cdr3_nt: TGTGCCAGCAGTGAAGTTGGACAGGGGGCGTCTTGGTTAAATGAAAAACTGTTTTTT
v_call: TRBV4-1; d_call: TRBD1; j_call: TRBJ1-4; cdr3_aa: CASSHGTGGTSEKLFF; cdr3_nt: TGCGCCAGCAGCCACGGGACAGGGGGAACAAGTGAAAAACTGTTTTTT
v_call: TRBV18; d_call: TRBD1; j_call: TRBJ1-5; cdr3_aa: CASSPTTGRGSQPQHF; cdr3_nt: TGTGCCAGCTCACCAACGACAGGGAGAGGCAGTCAGCCCCAGCATTTT
v_call: TRBV4-2; d_call: TRBD1; j_call: TRBJ1-4; cdr3_aa: CASSLGQGGRGNEKLFF; cdr3_nt: TGTGCCAGCAGCCTCGGACAGGGGGGACGAGGTAATGAAAAACTGTTTTTT
v_call: TRBV2; d_call: -; j_call: TRBJ1-1; cdr3_aa: CASTFTTNTEAFF; cdr3_nt: TGTGCCAGCACCTTCACAACGAACACTGAAGCTTTCTTT
v_call: TRBV5-1; d_call: -; j_call: TRBJ2-2; cdr3_aa: CASSYRAPNTGELFF; cdr3_nt: TGCGCCAGCAGCTACAGGGCCCCGAACACCGGGGAGCTGTTTTTT
v_call: TRBV9; d_call: -; j_call: TRBJ2-1; cdr3_aa: CASSVAARADEQFF; cdr3_nt: TGTGCCAGCAGCGTAGCTGCCAGGGCTGATGAGCAGTTCTTC
v_call: TRBV18; d_call: TRBD1; j_call: TRBJ1-2; cdr3_aa: CASSPTQGQGARGYTF; cdr3_nt: TGTGCCAGCTCCCCTACCCAGGGACAGGGGGCTAGGGGCTACACCTTC
v_call: TRBV10-3; d_call: -; j_call: TRBJ1-2; cdr3_aa: CAISELGGANYGYTF; cdr3_nt: TGTGCCATCAGTGAGTTAGGGGGAGCTAACTATGGCTACACCTTC
v_call: TRBV6-1; d_call: TRBD2; j_call: TRBJ2-3; cdr3_aa: CASPGGDTQYF; cdr3_nt: TGTGCCAGCCCGGGGGGAGATACGCAGTATTTT
v_call: TRBV28; d_call: TRBD1; j_call: TRBJ1-5; cdr3_aa: CASTRTGGRNQPQHF; cdr3_nt: TGTGCCAGCACCCGGACAGGGGGACGGAATCAGCCCCAGCATTTT
v_call: TRBV27; d_call: -; j_call: TRBJ1-5; cdr3_aa: CASRPGVLSNQPQHF; cdr3_nt: TGTGCCAGCAGACCGGGAGTCCTCAGCAATCAGCCCCAGCATTTT
v_call: TRBV5-5; d_call: TRBD1; j_call: TRBJ2-7; cdr3_aa: CASSGAATGLDEQYF; cdr3_nt: TGTGCCAGCAGCGGGGCGGCGACAGGGCTCGACGAGCAGTACTTC
v_call: TRBV6-1; d_call: TRBD2; j_call: TRBJ2-3; cdr3_aa: CASSATSGTDTQYF; cdr3_nt: TGTGCCAGCAGTGCTACTAGCGGAACAGATACGCAGTATTTT
v_call: TRBV6-6; d_call: -; j_call: TRBJ1-6; cdr3_aa: CASSYTPRTANSPLHF; cdr3_nt: TGTGCCAGCAGTTACACGCCTCGGACAGCCAATTCACCCCTCCACTTT
v_call: TRBV18; d_call: -; j_call: TRBJ1-3; cdr3_aa: CASSPLQLVPSDSGNTIYF; cdr3_nt: TGTGCCAGCTCACCACTCCAGTTGGTACCCAGTGACTCTGGAAACACCATATATTTT
v_call: TRBV4-3; d_call: TRBD1; j_call: TRBJ1-5; cdr3_aa: CASSPGQGNNQPQHF; cdr3_nt: TGCGCCAGCAGTCCCGGACAGGGGAACAATCAGCCCCAGCATTTT
v_call: TRBV5-1; d_call: TRBD1; j_call: TRBJ1-2; cdr3_aa: CASSFTGDTNYGYTF; cdr3_nt: TGCGCCAGCAGCTTTACAGGGGACACTAACTATGGCTACACCTTC
v_call: TRBV4-1; d_call: -; j_call: TRBJ1-2; cdr3_aa: CASSQDRTASNYGYTF; cdr3_nt: TGCGCCAGCAGCCAAGATCGCACTGCTTCTAACTATGGCTACACCTTC
v_call: TRBV7-9; d_call: -; j_call: TRBJ2-7; cdr3_aa: CASSDSTYEQYF; cdr3_nt: TGTGCCAGCAGCGACTCTACCTACGAGCAGTACTTC
v_call: TRBV5-1; d_call: -; j_call: TRBJ1-3; cdr3_aa: CASSEGVSGNTIYF; cdr3_nt: TGCGCCAGCAGCGAGGGGGTATCTGGAAACACCATATATTTT
v_call: TRBV10-1; d_call: TRBD1; j_call: TRBJ2-7; cdr3_aa: CASRPDRVESHYEQYF; cdr3_nt: TGCGCCAGCAGGCCGGACAGGGTTGAAAGCCACTACGAGCAGTACTTC
v_call: TRBV14; d_call: -; j_call: TRBJ1-1; cdr3_aa: CASSPRGGRGTEAFF; cdr3_nt: TGTGCCAGCAGCCCCCGGGGAGGGAGGGGAACTGAAGCTTTCTTT
v_call: TRBV12-5; d_call: -; j_call: TRBJ1-5; cdr3_aa: CASGLGQYSNQPQHF; cdr3_nt: TGTGCTAGTGGTTTGGGACAGTATAGCAATCAGCCCCAGCATTTT
v_call: TRBV9; d_call: -; j_call: TRBJ2-3; cdr3_aa: CASSGRGPFLTDTQYF; cdr3_nt: TGTGCCAGCAGCGGGCGGGGCCCTTTTCTGACAGATACGCAGTATTTT
v_call: TRBV5-6; d_call: TRBD1; j_call: TRBJ2-1; cdr3_aa: CASNIDRGQGFYNEQFF; cdr3_nt: TGTGCCAGCAACATCGACCGGGGACAGGGGTTCTACAATGAGCAGTTCTTC
v_call: TRBV19; d_call: TRBD1; j_call: TRBJ1-1; cdr3_aa: CASGWRTGDTEAFF; cdr3_nt: TGTGCCAGTGGTTGGCGGACAGGGGACACTGAAGCTTTCTTT
v_call: TRBV28; d_call: TRBD2; j_call: TRBJ2-3; cdr3_aa: CASSIAGVTDTQYF; cdr3_nt: TGTGCCAGCAGTATAGCGGGAGTCACAGATACGCAGTATTTT
v_call: TRBV5-4; d_call: -; j_call: TRBJ1-1; cdr3_aa: CASSLQGPEAFF; cdr3_nt: TGTGCCAGCAGCCTACAGGGTCCTGAAGCTTTCTTT
v_call: TRBV5-6; d_call: TRBD2; j_call: TRBJ2-1; cdr3_aa: CASTFWGLAGVNEQFF; cdr3_nt: TGTGCCAGCACCTTCTGGGGACTAGCGGGGGTTAATGAGCAGTTCTTC
v_call: TRBV19; d_call: -; j_call: TRBJ1-4; cdr3_aa: CASSRGTNEKLFF; cdr3_nt: TGTGCCAGTAGTCGAGGGACTAATGAAAAACTGTTTTTT
v_call: TRBV15; d_call: -; j_call: TRBJ1-2; cdr3_aa: CATSRDMIVDYGYTF; cdr3_nt: TGTGCCACCAGCAGAGATATGATAGTGGACTATGGCTACACCTTC
v_call: TRBV7-2; d_call: -; j_call: TRBJ1-1; cdr3_aa: CASSLGQVMNTEAFF; cdr3_nt: TGTGCCAGCAGCTTAGGTCAGGTAATGAACACTGAAGCTTTCTTT
v_call: TRBV27; d_call: TRBD1; j_call: TRBJ1-5; cdr3_aa: CASSKYRGQGRNQPQHF; cdr3_nt: TGTGCCAGCAGTAAATACAGGGGGCAGGGGCGCAATCAGCCCCAGCATTTT
v_call: TRBV27; d_call: -; j_call: TRBJ2-7; cdr3_aa: CASSSLRGAYEQYF; cdr3_nt: TGTGCCAGCAGTTCCCTTCGGGGGGCTTACGAGCAGTACTTC
v_call: TRBV30; d_call: -; j_call: TRBJ1-5; cdr3_aa: CAWTEGVQPQHF; cdr3_nt: TGTGCCTGGACAGAGGGAGTTCAGCCCCAGCATTTT
v_call: TRBV11-2; d_call: -; j_call: TRBJ2-7; cdr3_aa: CASSLVGAEQYF; cdr3_nt: TGTGCCAGCAGCTTAGTAGGAGCCGAGCAGTACTTC
v_call: TRBV7-9; d_call: TRBD1; j_call: TRBJ2-3; cdr3_aa: CASSLVGQGFNTQYF; cdr3_nt: TGTGCCAGCAGCTTAGTGGGACAGGGTTTCAATACGCAGTATTTT